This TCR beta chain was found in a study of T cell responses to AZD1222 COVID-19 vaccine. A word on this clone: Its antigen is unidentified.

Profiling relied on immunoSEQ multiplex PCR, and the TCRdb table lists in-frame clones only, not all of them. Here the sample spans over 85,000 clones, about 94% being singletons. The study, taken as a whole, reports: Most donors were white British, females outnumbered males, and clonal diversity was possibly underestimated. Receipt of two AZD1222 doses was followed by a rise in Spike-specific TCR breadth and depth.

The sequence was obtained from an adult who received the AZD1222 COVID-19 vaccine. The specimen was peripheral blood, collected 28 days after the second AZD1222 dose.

The chain's CDR3 is CASSQDPGGVYEQYF. The CDR3 region has the DNA TGTGCCAGCAGCCAAGATCCGGGCGGGGTCTACGAGCAGTACTTC. The chain employs TRBV4-2 and TRBJ2-7, with D possibly TRBD2 on 6 matching bases. V lost 0 bases and J 3 bases, leaving 12 bases between the germline ends. The CDR3 runs to 15 residues. Germline-derived CDR1 and CDR2 are LGHNA and YNFKEQ.